Below, 27 T cell receptor beta chains from the same sample are listed, as sequenced in a study of blood T cell repertoires in COVID-19 (dated by TCRdb to about 2020). Libraries were prepared through the immunoSEQ multiplex PCR assay. TCRdb obtained this table from immuneACCESS and retained in-frame rearrangements with V and J assigned. These tables miss some clones; where compared with another copy, unresolved V genes account for less than half of the shortfall, and the remainder is unexplained. This sample has fewer than 300,000 clones in its table, and about 91% of those were observed once. In total, the top ten clones hold around 1.2% of the sample. Sequencing used PBMCs or T cells enriched from blood (not recorded which). Source of these receptors: a woman aged 40-49 years with acute COVID-19.

This chain joins TRBV28 and TRBJ2-1; the D gene is possibly TRBD2 (6 bases). Germline V gives CDR1 MDHEN, CDR2 SYDVKM. CDR3 length: 14 residues. Trimming removed 9 bases from V and 7 bases from J, with 19 bases in between. CDR3 amino acids: CASEDLGEENEQFF. The CDR3 DNA follows: TGTGCCAGTGAGGACTTGGGGGAGGAGAATGAGCAGTTCTTC.

This sequence joins TRBV28 and TRBJ2-3, with TRBD2 matching over 8 bases. CDR1 and CDR2 from the germline V gene are MDHEN and SYDVKM. The CDR3 is 15 residues long. Trimming removed 5 bases from V and 1 base from J; junction bases left unmatched: 5. The chain's CDR3 is CASSLGLGGTDTQYF. The DNA of the CDR3 is TGTGCCAGCAGTCTGGGACTAGGAGGCACAGATACGCAGTATTTT. The full variable domain, rest sourced from reference TRBV28 and TRBJ2-3, is DVKVTQSSRYLVKRTGEKVFLECVQDMDHENMFWYRQDPGLGLRLIYFSYDVKMKEKGDIPEGYSVSREKKERFSLILESASTNQTSMYLCASSLGLGGTDTQYFGPGTRLTVL.

There are many counts of this clone. V gene TRBV7-9 combines with J gene TRBJ2-1, with 10 bases that match TRBD2. Per germline, CDR1 SEHNR and CDR2 FQNEAQ (reference sequence). The CDR3 runs to 16 residues. After removal of 5 bases from V and 4 bases from J, the junction contained 8 bases not matched to a gene. The CDR3: CASSTSSGSGYNEQFF. The CDR3, as DNA: TGTGCCAGCAGCACCTCTAGCGGGAGTGGATACAATGAGCAGTTCTTC.

V and J are TRBV5-6 and TRBJ2-5, with D uncertain. V lost 4 bases and J lost 2, with 12 bases in between. Germline V gene data show CDR1 as SGHDT and CDR2 as YYEEEE. The CDR3 loop spans 14 amino acids. The CDR3 here is CASSVLETQETQYF. Here the CDR3 DNA reads TGTGCCAGCAGCGTGCTTGAGACTCAAGAGACCCAGTACTTC.

The CDR3 DNA reads as TGTGCCAGCAGTTACAAGAGGACAGGGGGATCTGGCTACACCTTC. The encoded protein is CASSYKRTGGSGYTF. The J gene is TRBJ1-2, the V gene TRBV6-2 or TRBV6-3, with 10 bases lining up with TRBD1. CDR3 length equals 15 residues. With 2 bases clipped from V and 7 bases from J, the junction kept 7 bases outside the gene matches. CDR1 and CDR2 from the germline V gene are MNHEY and SVGEGT.

The chain uses TRBV11-2 and TRBJ2-7; TRBD2 aligns across 10 bases. V gave up 8 bases and J gave up 1 base; unmatched junction bases: 14. CDR3 length equals 17 residues. Germline V lookup: CDR1 SGHAT, CDR2 FQNNGV. The DNA of the CDR3 is TGTGCCAGCGCCAAGGGGGGACTAGCGAGTGGTTCCTACGAGCAGTACGTC. Its protein product is CASAKGGLASGSYEQYV.

The J gene is TRBJ1-1, the V gene TRBV7-9; D gene uncertain. The V end was cut by 1 base, the J end by 4 bases, with 13 bases between. The CDR3 is 15 residues long. Germline CDR1 and CDR2: SEHNR and FQNEAQ (reference sequence). The CDR3 loop is CASSLVGLGSTEAFF. DNA of the CDR3: TGTGCCAGCAGCTTAGTAGGATTGGGGAGCACTGAAGCTTTCTTT.

V usage is TRBV2 and J usage is TRBJ2-3; D not resolved. V dropped 8 bases and J dropped 3 bases, with 15 bases sitting between them. This CDR3 has 14 residues. Germline values: CDR1 SNHLY, CDR2 FYNNEI. The CDR3 DNA reads TGTGCCAGCCCCCTAGAGGTACGGACAGATACGCAGTATTTT. Protein product: CASPLEVRTDTQYF.

The chain employs TRBV27 and TRBJ2-1, with 13 bases matching TRBD2. The CDR3 extends over 18 amino acids. The junction had 14 bases not matched to a gene; V was cut back by 3 bases and J by 9 bases. The germline V gene has CDR1 MNHEY and CDR2 SMNVEV (reference sequence). The CDR3 bases are TGTGCCAGCAGTTTCGGGTTCTTCCGGACTAGCGGGAGTAGTGAGCAGTTCTTC. It encodes CASSFGFFRTSGSSEQFF.

This chain links TRBV10-3 with TRBJ1-2; no clear D. CDR1 and CDR2 (germline): ENHRY, SYGVKD. V was clipped by 2 bases and J by 4 bases, with 5 bases between them. The CDR3 length is 12 residues. CDR3 protein: CAISEPSYGYTF. The DNA of the CDR3 is TGTGCCATCAGTGAGCCCAGCTATGGCTACACCTTC.

The chain is built from TRBV11-3 and TRBJ2-1, with TRBD1 matching 8 bases. The V gene end was trimmed by 5 bases and the J gene end by 5 bases; junction bases not matched to a gene: 5. Per the germline V gene, CDR1 is SGHNT and CDR2 is YENEEA. CDR3 length: 14 residues. The CDR3 DNA reads as TGTGCCAGCAGCCGGACAGGGACACACAATGAGCAGTTCTTC. Amino acid sequence: CASSRTGTHNEQFF. The full variable domain, in which reference TRBV11-3 and TRBJ2-1 provide the parts outside the CDR3, is EAGVVQSPRYKIIEKKQPVAFWCNPISGHNTLYWYLQNLGQGPELLIRYENEEAVDDSQLPKDRFSAERLKGVDSTLKIQPAELGDSAVYLCASSRTGTHNEQFFGPGTRLTVL.

The rearrangement joins TRBV10-3 to TRBJ1-2; a possible D gene is TRBD1 (6 bases). The CDR3 sequence is 21 residues long. The germline CDR1 and CDR2 sequences are ENHRY and SYGVKD. Trimming removed 4 bases from V and 7 bases from J, with 37 bases in between. CDR3 loop: CAISVFVSFSGLAGAPGGYTF. CDR3 DNA sequence: TGTGCCATCAGTGTGTTTGTTTCATTTTCGGGTCTCGCAGGGGCACCTGGTGGCTACACCTTC.

V is TRBV7-9 and J is TRBJ2-7, with 10 positions matching TRBD2. The CDR3 loop spans 17 amino acids. Germline V CDR1 and CDR2: SEHNR, FQNEAQ (reference sequence). V dropped 2 bases and J dropped 2; count of bases not matched to a gene: 9. The CDR3 DNA is TGTGCCAGCAGCTTATTGGCTAGCGGGAGAGGAACCTACGAGCAGTACTTC. Translating it yields CASSLLASGRGTYEQYF. The whole variable domain, filled in from reference TRBV7-9 and TRBJ2-7, reads DTGVSQNPRHKITKRGQNVTFRCDPISEHNRLYWYRQTLGQGPEFLTYFQNEAQLEKSRLLSDRFSAERPKGSFSTLEIQRTEQGDSAMYLCASSLLASGRGTYEQYFGPGTRLTVT.

This chain uses TRBV28 with TRBJ1-6; D gene uncertain. Germline V gene data show CDR1 as MDHEN and CDR2 as SYDVKM. V was shortened by 5 bases and J by 14 bases, with 10 bases between the two germline ends. This CDR3 spans 11 amino acids. CDR3 nucleotide sequence: TGTGCCAGCAGTCTTACTGCATCCCTCCACTTT. Protein: CASSLTASLHF.

This clone was counted a few times. The rearrangement links TRBV11-2 to TRBJ2-7; 9 nucleotides match TRBD2. Trimming took 3 bases from V and 4 from J; bases not matched to a gene: 7. The CDR3 runs to 15 residues. Germline-derived CDR1 and CDR2 are SGHAT and FQNNGV. CDR3: CASSLMREGGYEQYF. DNA of the CDR3: TGTGCCAGCAGCTTGATGCGGGAGGGGGGGTACGAGCAGTACTTC. Supplemented by reference TRBV11-2 and TRBJ2-7, the full variable domain reads EAGVAQSPRYKIIEKRQSVAFWCNPISGHATLYWYQQILGQGPKLLIQFQNNGVVDDSQLPKDRFSAERLKGVDSTLKIQPAKLEDSAVYLCASSLMREGGYEQYFGPGTRLTVT.

The chain links TRBV28 to TRBJ1-5, with TRBD1 matching 7 bases. CDR3 size: 14 residues. Germline trimming cut 8 bases from V and 5 bases from J; bases unmatched to any gene: 9. The germline V gene has CDR1 MDHEN and CDR2 SYDVKM. The CDR3 DNA sequence: TGTGCCAGCTCCCGGGACAGAATAGATCAGCCCCAGCATTTT. Protein: CASSRDRIDQPQHF.

The V gene is TRBV28, the J gene TRBJ1-5; D not resolved. This CDR3 contains 13 residues. The V end lost 4 bases, the J end lost 2 bases, and 6 bases lay between the germline ends. Per germline, CDR1 MDHEN and CDR2 SYDVKM. CDR3 region: CASSYRGNQPQHF. The CDR3 region has the DNA TGTGCCAGCAGTTACAGAGGCAATCAGCCCCAGCATTTT.

The rearrangement links TRBV30 to TRBJ2-3; TRBD2 matches 14 bases. V lost 4 bases, J lost 3 bases, and 6 bases stayed unmatched. CDR3 length: 16 residues. Per the germline V gene, CDR1 is GTSNPN and CDR2 is SVGIG (reference sequence). This CDR3 is CAWTRLAGGRTDTQYF. DNA for the CDR3: TGTGCCTGGACCAGACTAGCGGGAGGGCGGACAGATACGCAGTATTTT.

The chain combines TRBV6-2 or TRBV6-3 with TRBJ2-3; 10 bases agree with TRBD1. The V gene's germline CDR1 is MNHEY and CDR2 SVGEGT. This CDR3 comprises 16 residues. V lost 2 bases and J lost 0; bases outside the gene matches: 2. The chain's CDR3 is CASSYAGQGSTDTQYF. The CDR3 DNA reads as TGTGCCAGCAGTTACGCGGGACAGGGGAGCACAGATACGCAGTATTTT.

The count of this clone is one. The V gene is TRBV2, the J gene TRBJ1-2, with D uncertain. V was cut by 3 bases and J by 2 bases, with 10 bases left in between. The CDR3 has 14 residues. Looked up from germline, CDR1 is SNHLY and CDR2 is FYNNEI. CDR3 sequence: CASSDFASNYGYTF. The CDR3 nucleotides are TGTGCCAGCAGTGATTTCGCGTCAAACTATGGCTACACCTTC.

The sample holds a few counts of this clone. The chain combines TRBV12-3 or TRBV12-4 with TRBJ1-1; TRBD1 matches 7 bases. With 3 bases clipped from V and 7 bases from J, the junction kept 2 bases outside the gene matches. This CDR3 is built from 12 residues. The DNA for the CDR3 is TGTGCCAGCAGTTTCTGGGACAGTGAAGCTTTCTTT. Amino acids: CASSFWDSEAFF.

The chain joins TRBV7-9 to TRBJ1-3; 10 nucleotides line up with TRBD1. The CDR3 has 15 amino acids. V dropped 4 bases and J dropped 6; count of bases not matched to a gene: 6. The germline V gene encodes CDR1 SEHNR and CDR2 FQNEAQ (reference sequence). As DNA, the CDR3 is TGTGCCAGCAGCTCCCGGGACAGGGGCGTAAACACCATATATTTT. Translating it yields CASSSRDRGVNTIYF.

V is TRBV2 and J is TRBJ1-3; D gene uncertain. Trimming left V 0 bases short and J 0 bases short, with 6 bases between. Germline lookup yields CDR1 SNHLY and CDR2 FYNNEI. CDR3 size: 15 residues. In DNA form, the CDR3 reads TGTGCCAGCAGTGAAGCTCGGAGCTCTGGAAACACCATATATTTT. Protein: CASSEARSSGNTIYF.

The chain combines TRBV7-2 with TRBJ2-5, with 7 nucleotides matching TRBD2. With 1 base clipped from V and 3 bases from J, the junction kept 5 bases outside the gene matches. The germline gives CDR1 SGHTA, CDR2 FQGNSA. CDR3 length equals 15 residues. DNA for the CDR3: TGTGCCAGCAGCTTAGGAGCGGGGAATGAAGAGACCCAGTACTTC. This encodes CASSLGAGNEETQYF. Complete variable domain (other parts from reference TRBV7-2 and TRBJ2-5): GAGVSQSPSNKVTEKGKDVELRCDPISGHTALYWYRQSLGQGLEFLIYFQGNSAPDKSGLPSDRFSAERTGGSVSTLTIQRTQQEDSAVYLCASSLGAGNEETQYFGPGTRLLVL.

The chain has TRBV19 and TRBJ2-2; the match to TRBD1 covers 9 bases. Looked up from germline, CDR1 is LNHDA and CDR2 is SQIVND (reference sequence). This CDR3 has 17 amino acids. Unmatched junction bases numbered 6, after V lost 0 bases and J lost 4 bases. The CDR3 DNA sequence: TGTGCCAGTAGTATAGACTGGGGGACAGGGTCCACCGGGGAGCTGTTTTTT. Translation: CASSIDWGTGSTGELFF.

The V and J genes are TRBV13 and TRBJ2-7; 10 bases match TRBD2. The CDR3 covers 14 residues. CDR1 and CDR2 (germline): PRHDT, FYEKMQ (reference sequence). V lost 6 bases and J lost 5; bases outside the gene matches: 7. The CDR3 protein is CASSSGLAENEQYF. Here the CDR3 DNA reads TGTGCCAGCAGTTCCGGACTAGCGGAAAACGAGCAGTACTTC.

This chain uses TRBV28 with TRBJ1-6; 9 bases align to TRBD1. Germline V gene sequence: CDR1 MDHEN, CDR2 SYDVKM. This CDR3 is 15 amino acids long. V lost 7 bases to trimming and J lost 9 bases; unmatched junction nucleotides: 10. The CDR3 DNA reads as TGTGCCAGCACACCCCCCCGGACAGGGGTTTCACCCCTCCACTTT. As protein: CASTPPRTGVSPLHF.